The entry below gives a single T cell receptor (beta chain) sequence along with its context. Deep-level running was used for the assay. TCRdb's table, derived via immunoSEQ multiplex PCR, lists solely in-frame clones and lacks some. The sample lists some 500,000 clones, 96% seen once, with less than 0.06% in the top ten. The data were taken from a study of shared clonotypes between healthy human individuals. The J segment lost 5 bases and the V segment lost 4 bases, leaving 10 bases of the junction unmatched. The CDR3 runs 16 residues. Germline-derived CDR1 and CDR2 are ENHRY and SYGVKD. The specimen sequenced was naive CD4+ T cells sorted from blood. Indicated subset: CD45RA+ positively selected. This clonotype was obtained from a woman aged 25 to 39 in good health. The rearrangement uses TRBV10-3 and TRBJ2-5; 10 positions agree with TRBD2. CDR3 sequence reads: CAISAVLAGEGETQYF. CDR3 in DNA: TGTGCCATCAGTGCAGTCCTAGCGGGAGAAGGGGAGACCCAGTACTTC.